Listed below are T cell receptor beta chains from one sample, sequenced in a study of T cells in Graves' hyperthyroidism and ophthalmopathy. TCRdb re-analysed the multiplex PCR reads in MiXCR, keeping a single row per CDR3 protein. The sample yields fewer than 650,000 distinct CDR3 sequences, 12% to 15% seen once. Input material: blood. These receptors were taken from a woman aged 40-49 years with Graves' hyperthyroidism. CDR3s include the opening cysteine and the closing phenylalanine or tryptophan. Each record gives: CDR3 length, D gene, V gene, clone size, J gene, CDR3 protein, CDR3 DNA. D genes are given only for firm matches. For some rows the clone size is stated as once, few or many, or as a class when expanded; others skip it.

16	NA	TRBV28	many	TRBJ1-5	CASSDNREGANQPQHF	TGTGCCAGCAGTGACAACAGGGAAGGTGCTAATCAGCCCCAGCATTTT
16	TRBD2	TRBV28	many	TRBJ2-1	CASSLGLAGVENEQFF	TGTGCCAGCAGTTTAGGACTAGCGGGAGTAGAGAATGAGCAGTTCTTC
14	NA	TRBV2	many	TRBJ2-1	CASSAGRGINEQFF	TGTGCCAGCAGTGCTGGCAGGGGTATCAATGAGCAGTTCTTC
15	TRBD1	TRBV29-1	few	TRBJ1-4	CSVVVSGGNPGKLFF	TGCAGCGTTGTAGTTTCAGGGGGCAATCCCGGAAAACTGTTTTTT
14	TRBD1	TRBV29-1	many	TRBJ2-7	CSVTGGRGRYEQYF	TGCAGCGTCACTGGAGGCAGGGGGCGTTACGAGCAGTACTTC
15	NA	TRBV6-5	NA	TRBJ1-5	CASSLGVAGNQPQHF	TGTGCCAGCAGTTTAGGAGTAGCGGGGAATCAGCCCCAGCATTTT
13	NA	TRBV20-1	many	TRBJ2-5	CSARGEGGETQYF	TGCAGTGCTAGGGGCGAGGGGGGGGAGACCCAGTACTTC
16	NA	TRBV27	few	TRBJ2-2	CASSLLGPVGDGELFF	TGTGCCAGCAGTTTATTGGGCCCGGTAGGGGACGGGGAGCTGTTTTTT
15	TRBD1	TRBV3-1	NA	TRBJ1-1	CASSQGDSGNTEAFF	TGTGCCAGCAGCCAGGGGGACAGCGGGAACACTGAAGCTTTCTTT
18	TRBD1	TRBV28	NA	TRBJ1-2	CASSPTPGTGGWNYGYTF	TGTGCCAGCAGTCCGACCCCCGGGACAGGGGGCTGGAACTATGGCTACACCTTC
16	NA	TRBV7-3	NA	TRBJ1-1	CASSSTPIRVNTEAFF	TGTGCCAGCAGCTCGACCCCGATCCGGGTGAACACTGAAGCTTTCTTT
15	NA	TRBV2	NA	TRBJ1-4	CASSEPYATNEKLFF	TGTGCCAGCAGTGAACCGTATGCAACTAATGAAAAACTGTTTTTT
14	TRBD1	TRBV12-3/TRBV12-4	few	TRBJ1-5	CASSRDRVDQPQHF	TGTGCCAGCAGCCGGGACAGGGTGGATCAGCCCCAGCATTTT
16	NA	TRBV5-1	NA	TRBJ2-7	CASSLSLRGRPYEQYF	TGCGCCAGCAGCTTGAGTTTGAGGGGGAGACCCTACGAGCAGTACTTC